The text below deals with one T cell receptor (beta chain). This entry comes from a study of control samples from healthy donors and cancer patients. Trimming removed 6 bases from V and 5 bases from J, with 16 bases in between. The germline CDR1 and CDR2 sequences are MNHEY and SVGEGT. The CDR3 has 14 amino acids. Here immunoSEQ multiplex PCR was the method, and the copy in TCRdb shows in-frame clones only, minus some. Among 130,000 to 150,000 clones listed, about nine tenths were seen once. This clonotype was obtained from a man aged 30 to 45 in good health. The genes are TRBV6-2 or TRBV6-3 and TRBJ1-2; TRBD1 might be the D (6 bases). Sequencing was done on a sample of blood. In DNA, the CDR3 is TGTGCCAGCAGCGACGGGGGCGCTTGGTATGGCTACACCTTC. Amino acids: CASSDGGAWYGYTF.